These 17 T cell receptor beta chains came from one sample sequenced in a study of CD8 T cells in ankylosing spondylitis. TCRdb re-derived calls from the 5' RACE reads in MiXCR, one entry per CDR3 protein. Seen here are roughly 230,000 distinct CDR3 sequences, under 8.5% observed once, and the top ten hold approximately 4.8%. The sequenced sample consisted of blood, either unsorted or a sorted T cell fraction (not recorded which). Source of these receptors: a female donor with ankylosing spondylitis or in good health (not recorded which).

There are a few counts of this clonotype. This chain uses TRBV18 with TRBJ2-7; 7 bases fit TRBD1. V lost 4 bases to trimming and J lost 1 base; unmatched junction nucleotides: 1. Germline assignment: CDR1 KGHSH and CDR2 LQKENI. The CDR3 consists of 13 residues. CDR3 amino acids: CASSQGQSYEQYF. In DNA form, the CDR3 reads TGTGCCAGCTCACAGGGACAGTCCTACGAGCAGTACTTC.

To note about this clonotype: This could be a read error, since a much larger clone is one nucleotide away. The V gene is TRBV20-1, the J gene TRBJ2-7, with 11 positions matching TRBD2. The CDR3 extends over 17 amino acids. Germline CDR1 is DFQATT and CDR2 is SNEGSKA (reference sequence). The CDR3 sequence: CCARGGRTSGSRYEQYF. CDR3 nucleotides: TGCTGTGCTAGAGGGGGGCGCACTAGCGGGAGTAGGTACGAGCAGTACTTC.

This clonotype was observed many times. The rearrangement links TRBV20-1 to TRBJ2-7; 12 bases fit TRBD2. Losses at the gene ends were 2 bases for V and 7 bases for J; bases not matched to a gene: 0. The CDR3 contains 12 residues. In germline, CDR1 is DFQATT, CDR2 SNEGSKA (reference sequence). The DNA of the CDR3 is TGCAGTGCTAGACTAGCGGGAGGGGAGCAGTACTTC. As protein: CSARLAGGEQYF.

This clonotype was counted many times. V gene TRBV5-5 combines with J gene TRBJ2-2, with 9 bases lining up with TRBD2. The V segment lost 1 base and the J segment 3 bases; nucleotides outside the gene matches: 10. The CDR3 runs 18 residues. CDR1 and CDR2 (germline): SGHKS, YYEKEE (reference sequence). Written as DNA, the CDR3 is TGTGCCAGCAGCTTGCTGAGTCAGGGACTAGCTTACACCGGGGAGCTGTTTTTT. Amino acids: CASSLLSQGLAYTGELFF.

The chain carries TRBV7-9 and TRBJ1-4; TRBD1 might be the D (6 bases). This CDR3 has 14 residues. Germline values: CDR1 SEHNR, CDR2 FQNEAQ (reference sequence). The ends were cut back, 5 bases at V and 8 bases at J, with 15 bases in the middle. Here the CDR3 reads CASSPPGVREKLFF. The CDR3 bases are TGTGCCAGCAGCCCTCCAGGGGTGAGGGAAAAACTGTTTTTT.

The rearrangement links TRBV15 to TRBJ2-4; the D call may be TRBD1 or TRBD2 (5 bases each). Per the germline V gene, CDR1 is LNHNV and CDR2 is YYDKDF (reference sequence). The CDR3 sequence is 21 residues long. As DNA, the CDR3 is TGTGTGTTCTTGGGGAGCTTAGGGGCCACTCCGTTTCTTCATCTTAGGGACATTCAGTACTTC. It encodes CVFLGSLGATPFLHLRDIQYF. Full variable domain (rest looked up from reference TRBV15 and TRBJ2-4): DAMVIQNPRYQVTQFGKPVTLSCSQTLNHNVMYWYQQKSSQAPKLLFHYYDKDFNNEADTPDNFQSRRPNTSFCFLDIRSPGLGDTAMYLCVFLGSLGATPFLHLRDIQYFGAGTRLSVL.

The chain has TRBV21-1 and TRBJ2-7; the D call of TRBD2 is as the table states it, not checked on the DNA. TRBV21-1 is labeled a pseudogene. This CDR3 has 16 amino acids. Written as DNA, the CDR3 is TGTGCCAGCAGCAAGGTTAGGGACCTGAGCTCCTACGAGCAGTACTTC. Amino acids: CASSKVRDLSSYEQYF.

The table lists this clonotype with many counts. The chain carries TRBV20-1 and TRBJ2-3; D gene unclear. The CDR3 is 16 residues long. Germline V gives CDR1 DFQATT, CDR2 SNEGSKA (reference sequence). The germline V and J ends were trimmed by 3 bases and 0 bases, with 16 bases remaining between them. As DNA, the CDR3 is TGCAGTGCTAGCCCCATCAGTGCGACTAGCACAGATACGCAGTATTTT. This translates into CSASPISATSTDTQYF.

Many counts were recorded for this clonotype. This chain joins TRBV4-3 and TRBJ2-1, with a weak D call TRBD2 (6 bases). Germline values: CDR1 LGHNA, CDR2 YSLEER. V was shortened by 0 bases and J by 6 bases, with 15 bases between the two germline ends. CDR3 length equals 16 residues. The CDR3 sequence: CASSQDRRVAGNEQFF. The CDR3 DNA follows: TGCGCCAGCAGCCAAGATCGGAGGGTAGCCGGCAATGAGCAGTTCTTC.

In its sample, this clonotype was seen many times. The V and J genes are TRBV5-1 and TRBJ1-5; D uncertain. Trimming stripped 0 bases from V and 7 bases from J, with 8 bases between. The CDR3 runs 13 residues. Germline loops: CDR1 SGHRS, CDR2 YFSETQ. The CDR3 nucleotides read TGCGCCAGCAGCTTGGCTCCATTACAGCCCCAGCATTTT. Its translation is CASSLAPLQPQHF. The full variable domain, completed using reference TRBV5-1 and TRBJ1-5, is KAGVTQTPRYLIKTRGQQVTLSCSPISGHRSVSWYQQTPGQGLQFLFEYFSETQRNKGNFPGRFSGRQFSNSRSEMNVSTLELGDSALYLCASSLAPLQPQHFGDGTRLSIL.

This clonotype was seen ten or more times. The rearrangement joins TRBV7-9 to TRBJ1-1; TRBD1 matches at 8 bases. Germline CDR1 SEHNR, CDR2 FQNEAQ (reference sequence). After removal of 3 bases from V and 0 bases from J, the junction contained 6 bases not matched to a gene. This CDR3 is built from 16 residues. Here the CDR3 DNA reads TGTGCCAGCAGCTTCCTGACAGGGGTTATGAACACTGAAGCTTTCTTT. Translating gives CASSFLTGVMNTEAFF.

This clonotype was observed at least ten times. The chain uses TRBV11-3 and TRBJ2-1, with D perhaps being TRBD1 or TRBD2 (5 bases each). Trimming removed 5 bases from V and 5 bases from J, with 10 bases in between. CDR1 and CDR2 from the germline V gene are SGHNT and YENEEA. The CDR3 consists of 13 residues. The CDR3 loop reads CASSTGTHNEQFF. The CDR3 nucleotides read TGTGCCAGCAGCACCGGGACCCACAATGAGCAGTTCTTC.

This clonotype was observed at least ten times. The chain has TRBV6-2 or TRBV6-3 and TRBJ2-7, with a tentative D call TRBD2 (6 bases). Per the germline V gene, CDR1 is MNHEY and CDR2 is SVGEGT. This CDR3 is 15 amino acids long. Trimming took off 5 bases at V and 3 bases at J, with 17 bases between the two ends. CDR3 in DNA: TGTGCCAGCAGTCTTACAGAGGAGGGTGGCTACGAGCAGTACTTC. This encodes CASSLTEEGGYEQYF.

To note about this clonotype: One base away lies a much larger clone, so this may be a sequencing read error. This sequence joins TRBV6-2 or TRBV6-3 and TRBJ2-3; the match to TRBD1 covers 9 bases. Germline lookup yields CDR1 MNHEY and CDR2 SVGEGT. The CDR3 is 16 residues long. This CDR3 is CASGYVPDRGTDTQYF. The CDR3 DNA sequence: TGTGCCAGCGGTTACGTTCCGGACAGGGGAACCGATACGCAGTATTTT.

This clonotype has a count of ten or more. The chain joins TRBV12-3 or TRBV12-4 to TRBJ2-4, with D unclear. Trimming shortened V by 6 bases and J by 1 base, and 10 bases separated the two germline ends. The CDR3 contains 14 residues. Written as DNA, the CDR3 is TGTGCCAGCAGACAGAGTAGGGCCAAAAACATTCAGTACTTC. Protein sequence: CASRQSRAKNIQYF.

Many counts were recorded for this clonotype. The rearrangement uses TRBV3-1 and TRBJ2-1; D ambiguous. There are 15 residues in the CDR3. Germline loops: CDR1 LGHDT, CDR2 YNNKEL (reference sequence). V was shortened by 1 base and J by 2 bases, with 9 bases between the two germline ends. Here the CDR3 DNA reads TGTGCCAGCAGCCAAGGAAGGAGCCCCTACAATGAGCAGTTCTTC. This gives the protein CASSQGRSPYNEQFF.

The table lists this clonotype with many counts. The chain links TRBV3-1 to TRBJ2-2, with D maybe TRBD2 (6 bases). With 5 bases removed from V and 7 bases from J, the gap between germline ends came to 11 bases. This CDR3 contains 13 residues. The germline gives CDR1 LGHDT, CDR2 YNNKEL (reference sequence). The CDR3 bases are TGTGCCAGCAGCTTCGGGACTTACGGGGAGCTGTTTTTT. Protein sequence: CASSFGTYGELFF. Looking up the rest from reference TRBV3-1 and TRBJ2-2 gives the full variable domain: DTAVSQTPKYLVTQMGNDKSIKCEQNLGHDTMYWYKQDSKKFLKIMFSYNNKELIINETVPNRFSPKSPDKAHLNLHINSLELGDSAVYFCASSFGTYGELFFGEGSRLTVL.